Following are 28 T cell receptor beta chains from one sample sequenced in a study of beta chain features in type 1 diabetes. The study's findings and limits: Significant though moderate, a shortening of TCRB CDR3s appeared in all four CD4+ subsets of Type 1 diabetes patients.

Which antigens these TCRs recognize remains unknown. The sequenced template was cDNA made from the entire isolated RNA. Repertoires were generated with immunoSEQ multiplex PCR, while TCRdb's copy carries only in-frame clones and drops some. In the table there are about 710,000 clones, roughly 13% of which are singletons. Sequenced: naive CD4+ T cells from blood. These receptors all come from a man aged 18 to 35 with type 1 diabetes.

This clone has only a few counts. V and J are TRBV11-2 and TRBJ2-6, with D uncertain. The CDR3 loop spans 16 amino acids. The germline gives CDR1 SGHAT, CDR2 FQNNGV. V lost 0 bases and J lost 2, with 8 bases in between. This chain's CDR3 is CASSLDLTTGANVLTF. CDR3 DNA: TGTGCCAGCAGCTTAGATCTAACGACTGGGGCCAACGTCCTGACTTTC.

This clone was recorded a few times. Additional DNA sequences in this sample encode the identical CDR3. V usage is TRBV2 and J usage is TRBJ2-3; no firm D call. V was trimmed by 7 bases and J by 0 bases, leaving 5 bases between them. The CDR3 has 12 residues. The germline gives CDR1 SNHLY, CDR2 FYNNEI. The CDR3 bases are TGTGCCAGCACTCTCAGCACAGATACGCAGTATTTT. The encoded protein is CASTLSTDTQYF.

Only a few counts were recorded for this clone. The rearrangement joins TRBV30 to TRBJ1-1, with D uncertain. Germline-derived CDR1 and CDR2 are GTSNPN and SVGIG (reference sequence). Deletions cut 3 bases from V and 0 bases from J, with 14 bases between. The CDR3 is 15 residues long. The CDR3 reads CAWSSENLMNTEAFF. CDR3 DNA sequence: TGTGCCTGGAGCTCAGAGAATCTTATGAACACTGAAGCTTTCTTT.

The sample holds a few counts of this clone. Other DNA sequences in this sample translate to the same CDR3. The chain is built from TRBV29-1 and TRBJ1-5; 9 bases match TRBD1. Germline V lookup: CDR1 SQVTM, CDR2 ANQGSEA. CDR3 length: 13 amino acids. J was trimmed by 4 bases and V by 6 bases; bases with no gene match: 4. The CDR3 nucleotides are TGCAGCGTCGGACAGGGGAGTAATCAGCCCCAGCATTTT. This sequence encodes CSVGQGSNQPQHF.

The chain joins TRBV2 to TRBJ2-5, with 9 positions matching TRBD2. CDR3 length: 18 amino acids. The germline V gene has CDR1 SNHLY and CDR2 FYNNEI. The trim removed 6 bases at V and 5 bases at J, leaving 19 bases unmatched. Here the CDR3 reads CASSGTLAGVAYSETQYF. In nucleotides, the CDR3 is TGTGCCAGCAGCGGGACCTTAGCGGGAGTGGCTTATTCGGAGACCCAGTACTTC.

The chain has TRBV6-5 and TRBJ1-1, with TRBD1 as a possible D gene (6 bases). Per the germline V gene, CDR1 is MNHEY and CDR2 is SVGAGI. This CDR3 has 11 amino acids. Deletions cut 8 bases from V and 10 bases from J, with 14 bases between. CDR3 loop: CASLGGSRAFF. For the CDR3, the DNA is TGTGCCAGCCTAGGGGGATCCCGAGCTTTCTTT.

The chain joins TRBV5-4 to TRBJ2-2; tentative D call: TRBD2 (6 bases). Germline CDR1 and CDR2: SGHNT and YYREEE (reference sequence). V lost 4 bases, J lost 0 bases, and 13 bases lay in between. CDR3 length: 16 residues. The CDR3 coding sequence is TGTGCCAGCAGCCGGATCGGGACTGCGAACACCGGGGAGCTGTTTTTT. It encodes CASSRIGTANTGELFF.

The chain has TRBV7-2 and TRBJ1-2, with TRBD1 as a possible D gene (5 bases). In germline, CDR1 is SGHTA, CDR2 FQGNSA. Trimming stripped 4 bases from V and 8 bases from J, with 23 bases between. This CDR3 comprises 16 residues. The DNA of the CDR3 is TGTGCCAGCAGCTCCACCTCCCGGGACGGGTTTGGGGGCTACACCTTC. It yields the protein CASSSTSRDGFGGYTF.

The rearrangement joins TRBV2 to TRBJ1-1; 11 bases fit TRBD1. Germline CDR1 SNHLY, CDR2 FYNNEI. The CDR3 extends over 15 amino acids. Unmatched junction bases numbered 7, after V lost 7 bases and J lost 3 bases. CDR3 nucleotides: TGTGCCAGCAAAGATGGGACAGGGGGACACACTGAAGCTTTCTTT. Amino acids: CASKDGTGGHTEAFF. The whole variable domain, remainder taken from reference TRBV2 and TRBJ1-1, is EPEVTQTPSHQVTQMGQEVILRCVPISNHLYFYWYRQILGQKVEFLVSFYNNEISEKSEIFDDQFSVERPDGSNFTLKIRSTKLEDSAMYFCASKDGTGGHTEAFFGQGTRLTVV.

This clone has just a few counts. This chain joins TRBV5-6 and TRBJ1-5; D is unclear. Germline CDR1 is SGHDT and CDR2 is YYEEEE. This CDR3 has 14 residues. Trimming removed 4 bases from V and 2 bases from J, with 10 bases in between. CDR3 amino acids: CASSLLQGNQPQHF. For the CDR3, the DNA is TGTGCCAGCAGCCTGCTTCAGGGCAATCAGCCCCAGCATTTT.

The gene calls are TRBV30 and TRBJ1-1; perhaps TRBD1 as D (6 bases). Germline V gives CDR1 GTSNPN, CDR2 SVGIG (reference sequence). The length of the CDR3 is 13 residues. V was trimmed by 5 bases and J by 10 bases, leaving 20 bases between them. The CDR3 DNA sequence: TGTGCCTGGGCCCCACAGGGCCACGGAGGAGCTTTCTTT. Amino acids: CAWAPQGHGGAFF.

The sample holds a few counts of this clone. The CDR3 DNA reads TGTGCCAGCAGTGAAGGCGGTACAGGGGTTGGTTCACCCCTCCACTTT. Protein: CASSEGGTGVGSPLHF. The chain employs TRBV2 and TRBJ1-6; TRBD1 agrees at 7 bases. The germline gives CDR1 SNHLY, CDR2 FYNNEI. V lost 1 base and J lost 9; bases outside the gene matches: 9. CDR3 size: 16 residues.

This clone has more than one count but fewer than ten. Additional DNA sequences in this sample encode the identical CDR3. This sequence joins TRBV14 and TRBJ2-1; tentative D call: TRBD2 (5 bases). V was clipped by 4 bases and J by 4 bases, with 8 bases between them. CDR1 SGHDN and CDR2 FVKESK come from the germline V gene. The CDR3 is 13 amino acids. In nucleotides, the CDR3 is TGTGCCAGCAGCCGCGGGTATTACAATGAGCAGTTCTTC. Its protein product is CASSRGYYNEQFF.

The chain carries TRBV30 and TRBJ2-7; no definite D call. The V end was cut by 1 base, the J end by 3 bases, with 10 bases between. CDR3 size: 13 residues. Germline V gene lookup returns CDR1 GTSNPN and CDR2 SVGIG (reference sequence). The CDR3 sequence: CAWSEGNGYEQYF. The CDR3 nucleotides read TGTGCCTGGAGTGAAGGGAACGGCTACGAGCAGTACTTC.

In this sample, this clone turned up a few times. The chain is built from TRBV4-3 and TRBJ2-2; tentatively, D is TRBD1 or TRBD2 (5 bases each). The CDR3 covers 10 residues. Trimming cost V 8 bases and J 13 bases, with 11 bases left between them. The V gene's germline CDR1 is LGHNA and CDR2 YSLEER. The CDR3 is CASGHRGLFF. Written as DNA, the CDR3 is TGCGCCAGCGGACACCGGGGGCTGTTTTTT.

The genes are TRBV15 and TRBJ1-5, with TRBD1 as a possible D gene (6 bases). V lost 1 base, J lost 4 bases, and 20 bases lay in between. Looked up from germline, CDR1 is LNHNV and CDR2 is YYDKDF (reference sequence). This CDR3 comprises 18 residues. The CDR3 DNA sequence: TGTGCCACCAGCAGAGCCTGGGGCGGGACACCCCTTAATCAGCCCCAGCATTTT. Translated, it gives CATSRAWGGTPLNQPQHF. The full variable domain, completed using reference TRBV15 and TRBJ1-5, is DAMVIQNPRYQVTQFGKPVTLSCSQTLNHNVMYWYQQKSSQAPKLLFHYYDKDFNNEADTPDNFQSRRPNTSFCFLDIRSPGLGDTAMYLCATSRAWGGTPLNQPQHFGDGTRLSIL.

The rearrangement uses TRBV11-2 and TRBJ2-3; 10 bases fit TRBD1. With 1 base clipped from V and 4 bases from J, the junction kept 11 bases outside the gene matches. The CDR3 is made up of 18 amino acids. The germline CDR1 and CDR2 sequences are SGHAT and FQNNGV. CDR3 sequence reads: CASSLGSGRDRGPDTQYF. The CDR3 bases are TGTGCCAGCAGCTTAGGTTCGGGACGGGACAGGGGCCCAGATACGCAGTATTTT.

This clone was recorded a few times. The rearrangement uses TRBV15 and TRBJ2-1, with TRBD1 matching over 7 bases. Trimming removed 5 bases from V and 1 base from J; junction bases left unmatched: 5. This CDR3 has 15 residues. CDR1 is LNHNV, CDR2 YYDKDF, per germline (reference sequence). CDR3 bases: TGTGCCACCAGCGCTCGACAGGGTTCCTACAATGAGCAGTTCTTC. It translates to CATSARQGSYNEQFF.

This clone came up a few times. The rearrangement joins TRBV6-5 to TRBJ1-1; 9 positions agree with TRBD1. Germline V CDR1 and CDR2: MNHEY, SVGAGI. The CDR3 has 14 amino acids. Trimming at V came to 6 bases and at J to 2 bases, leaving 4 bases not matched to a gene. The CDR3 spells CASRQGAGNTEAFF. The CDR3 DNA follows: TGTGCCAGCAGACAGGGGGCAGGAAACACTGAAGCTTTCTTT.

V is TRBV18 and J is TRBJ2-1, with 9 bases that match TRBD2. The junction had 6 bases not matched to a gene; V was cut back by 0 bases and J by 9 bases. CDR3 length equals 15 residues. Germline loops: CDR1 KGHSH, CDR2 LQKENI. The CDR3 is CASSPPIAGDSEQFF. The CDR3 DNA reads as TGTGCCAGCTCACCACCGATAGCGGGAGACAGTGAGCAGTTCTTC.

Only a few counts were recorded for this clone. This chain joins TRBV2 and TRBJ2-3, with 7 positions matching TRBD1. The CDR3 is made up of 15 amino acids. The V and J ends lost 2 bases and 4 bases, in that order; junction bases with no gene match: 6. Germline V CDR1 and CDR2: SNHLY, FYNNEI. DNA of the CDR3: TGTGCCAGCAGTGAACAAGGACAGGTTTCAGATACGCAGTATTTT. It yields the protein CASSEQGQVSDTQYF.

This clone was recorded many times. The rearrangement links TRBV2 to TRBJ1-2; no reliable D call. V dropped 3 bases and J dropped 8 bases, with 13 bases sitting between them. This CDR3 is 13 amino acids long. Germline V lookup: CDR1 SNHLY, CDR2 FYNNEI. The CDR3 region is CASSESAVGGYTF. DNA of the CDR3: TGTGCCAGCAGTGAGTCGGCGGTGGGAGGCTACACCTTC. The variable domain in full, completed from reference TRBV2 and TRBJ1-2, reads EPEVTQTPSHQVTQMGQEVILRCVPISNHLYFYWYRQILGQKVEFLVSFYNNEISEKSEIFDDQFSVERPDGSNFTLKIRSTKLEDSAMYFCASSESAVGGYTFGSGTRLTVV.

This clone was seen more than once but under ten times. This rearrangement joins TRBV30 to TRBJ1-5, with 8 positions matching TRBD1. The CDR3 covers 17 residues. Germline values: CDR1 GTSNPN, CDR2 SVGIG (reference sequence). J lost 1 base, V lost 1 base, and 9 bases had no gene match. The CDR3: CAWSGNRGTGSNQPQHF. DNA for the CDR3: TGTGCCTGGAGTGGGAACAGGGGGACGGGAAGCAATCAGCCCCAGCATTTT.

Comments on this clone: The sample contains more than one DNA sequence encoding this CDR3. The chain combines TRBV30 with TRBJ2-5; no firm D call. Deletions cut 1 base from V and 3 bases from J, with 6 bases between. CDR3 size: 12 residues. In germline, CDR1 is GTSNPN, CDR2 SVGIG (reference sequence). CDR3 nucleotides: TGTGCCTGGAGTGGTGGGAAAGAGACCCAGTACTTC. Translating gives CAWSGGKETQYF.

This clone was counted a few times. The chain combines TRBV15 with TRBJ1-1, with 9 bases matching TRBD1. The CDR3 spans 15 residues. The V segment lost 1 base and the J segment 6 bases; nucleotides outside the gene matches: 6. Per germline, CDR1 LNHNV and CDR2 YYDKDF (reference sequence). CDR3: CATSRVEQGAAEAFF. CDR3 in DNA: TGTGCCACCAGCAGAGTGGAACAGGGGGCAGCTGAAGCTTTCTTT.

As regards this clone: Other DNA sequences in the sample encode the same CDR3. This rearrangement joins TRBV23-1 to TRBJ2-7; the D is unclear. TRBV23-1 is placed among ORFs of uncertain function. The CDR3 runs 10 residues. Trimming took 6 bases from V and 4 from J, leaving 4 bases between them. The CDR3: CASSSYEQYF. In DNA form, the CDR3 reads TGCGCCAGCAGCTCATACGAGCAGTACTTC.

The chain recombines TRBV7-2 with TRBJ2-5; D possibly corresponds to TRBD2 (5 bases). CDR1 and CDR2 (germline): SGHTA, FQGNSA. V lost 4 bases, J lost 9 bases, and 15 bases lay in between. The CDR3 runs 13 residues. The chain's CDR3 is CASSYAGVSPQYF. For the CDR3, the DNA is TGTGCCAGCAGCTATGCCGGGGTATCCCCCCAGTACTTC.

V gene TRBV7-2 combines with J gene TRBJ2-4; D gene ambiguous. This CDR3 has 12 amino acids. Germline CDR1 is SGHTA and CDR2 is FQGNSA. V gave up 5 bases and J gave up 7 bases, with 9 bases separating them. This CDR3 reads CASSILGNIQYF. The CDR3, as DNA: TGTGCCAGCAGCATCCTTGGCAACATTCAGTACTTC. Using reference TRBV7-2 and TRBJ2-4 for the parts outside the CDR3, the full variable domain is GAGVSQSPSNKVTEKGKDVELRCDPISGHTALYWYRQSLGQGLEFLIYFQGNSAPDKSGLPSDRFSAERTGGSVSTLTIQRTQQEDSAVYLCASSILGNIQYFGAGTRLSVL.